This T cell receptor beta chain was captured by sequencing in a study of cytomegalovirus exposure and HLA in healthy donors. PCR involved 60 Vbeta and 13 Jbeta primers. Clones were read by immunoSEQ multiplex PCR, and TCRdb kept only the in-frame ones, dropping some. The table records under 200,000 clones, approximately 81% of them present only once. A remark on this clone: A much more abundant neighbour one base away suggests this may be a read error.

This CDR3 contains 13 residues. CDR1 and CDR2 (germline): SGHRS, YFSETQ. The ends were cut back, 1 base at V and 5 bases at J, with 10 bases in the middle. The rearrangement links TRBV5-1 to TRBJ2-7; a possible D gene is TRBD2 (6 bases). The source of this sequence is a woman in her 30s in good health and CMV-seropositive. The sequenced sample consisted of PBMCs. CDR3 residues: CASSLIGGDEQYF. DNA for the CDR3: TGCGCCAGCAGCTTGATTGGAGGGGACGAGCAGTACTTC.